What follows is one T cell receptor (beta chain) and its context. Its antigen is unknown. The data belong to a study of cytomegalovirus exposure and HLA in healthy donors. The PCR was carried out with 60 Vbeta primers and 13 Jbeta primers. Assay: immunoSEQ multiplex PCR; the TCRdb copy retains only in-frame clones and omits some. The table shows 130,000 to 150,000 clones, with approximately 79% occurring only once. At sampling all donors were nominally healthy, likely with unrecorded immune exposures. V shed 5 bases and J 2 bases; nucleotides not matched to a gene: 9. The V gene's germline CDR1 is MRHNA and CDR2 SNTAGT. This CDR3 has 16 residues. General study findings and limits: Among immune exposure information, only CMV serostatus was available. Highly shared sequence variants in one cluster were likely a sequencing artifact.

The clonotype comes from a man younger than 35 in good health and CMV-seropositive. The V gene is TRBV6-4, the J gene TRBJ2-3, with 8 bases identical to TRBD2. The specimen sequenced was PBMCs. The CDR3 region has the DNA TGTGCCAGCAGTAACTTTTCTAGCGGGCCCACAGATACGCAGTATTTT. Translated, it gives CASSNFSSGPTDTQYF.